This TCR beta chain originates from a study of blood T cell repertoires in COVID-19 (dated by TCRdb to 2019 to 2021). Background on the whole study: Samples covering the acute and convalescent phases of COVID-19 were provided by collaborators in the United States, Italy and Spain. The repertoires were made available in a free public database intended to serve as a resource for research on the immune response to SARS-CoV-2. Nearly every sample came with metadata listing a de-identified subject ID, COVID-19 status, age in years and sex. Where HLA class I and class II types were available, the types were taken from metadata supplied by the sample provider, not from assay-based typing. Samples came from the ongoing ImmuneRACE study (first 160 participants) plus 1,254 subjects from 6 global collaborators. The material from the prospective study consisted of cDNA or gDNA derived from T cells, B-cell-depleted T cells, or PBMCs. The dataset comprised deeply sampled blood TCRbeta repertoires from subjects exposed to, actively infected with, or recovered from COVID-19. Broad study findings and their caveats: Clinical and demographic metadata were provided uncurated, with the amount varying by source and participant.

TCRbeta CDR3 regions were amplified from genomic DNA by means of the immunoSEQ Assay, a bias-controlled multiplex PCR. The paper's processing steps were these. The number of nucleated cells in each sample was estimated by amplification of reference gene primers within the assay. Sequence reads were collapsed and filtered to measure the absolute abundance of every unique TCRbeta CDR3 rearrangement. For each sample, productive Simpson clonality was calculated as the square root of Simpson's diversity index over productive rearrangements. This is the immuneACCESS table as TCRdb keeps it, with only in-frame sequences that have V and J called. A part of the clones is gone; compared with another copy, unresolved V genes explain less than half, and the rest is unexplained. D and trimming were read from the DNA, whereas the V and J calls and clone size are those reported in that table. This sample lists about 49,000 clones; about 88% were detected once. Of the sample, more than 5% falls within the top ten clones.

As for this clone: Its antigen remains undetermined. Base qualities are not at hand, and no much larger clone is one base apart.

Collaborating institutions collected whole blood in K2EDTA tubes following their own protocols. For TCRbeta analysis, collaborators shipped samples in one of three forms: frozen whole blood, isolated PBMCs, or DNA extracted from either of those sample types. The CDR3 contains 14 residues, cysteine and phenylalanine counted. CDR3 DNA is the only sequence kept; it has 42 bases, read in frame from the first base. V trim: 8 bases; J trim: 5 bases; unmatched bases: 11. Per the germline V gene, MNHEY is the CDR1 and SVGAGI is the CDR2. This chain joins TRBV6-5 to TRBJ1-2; the central 7 bases match TRBD1. This clonotype was sampled from a man aged 35 to 55 with active COVID-19. The sequencing sample was made of peripheral blood. Here is the DNA: TGTGCCAGCGGGGGACGGGGACAGTTGTATGGCTACACCTTC. Its protein reads: CASGGRGQLYGYTF.